Included here is one T cell receptor beta chain sequence, with context. Its antigen is currently unknown. The CDR3 runs to 17 residues. Germline CDR1 and CDR2: SEHNR and FQNEAQ (reference sequence). J was trimmed by 2 bases and V by 2 bases; bases with no gene match: 12. This specimen comes from a study of cytomegalovirus exposure and HLA in healthy donors. Study results and limitations: Reports showed the classifier diagnosing cytomegalovirus status with high specificity and sensitivity. The study recorded about 160 TCR beta chains that were cytomegalovirus-associated.

Using immunoSEQ multiplex PCR, the repertoire was profiled, and TCRdb retains in-frame clones only, with some absent. The repertoire consists of some 90,000 clones, with roughly 87% occurring once and the leading ten covering around 3.9%. This chain uses TRBV7-9 with TRBJ2-7, with 7 nucleotides matching TRBD1. Material: PBMCs. This sequence originates from a woman aged 25 to 45 in good health and CMV-seronegative. The CDR3 here is CASSLFIRQGNPYEQYF. The CDR3 nucleotides are TGTGCCAGCAGCTTATTTATAAGACAGGGTAACCCCTACGAGCAGTACTTC.